Following are 14 T cell receptor beta chains from one sample sequenced in a study of cytomegalovirus exposure and HLA in healthy donors listed by TCRdb under 2017. The library relied on the immunoSEQ multiplex PCR assay. For the multiplex PCR, a mixture combining 60 forward primers for TCR Vbeta segments and 13 reverse primers for TCR Jbeta segments was used. TCRdb carries this immuneACCESS record with in-frame sequences only. Its versions omit some clonotypes, under half of them owing to an unresolved V gene in the studies checked, with the rest unexplained. A total of 200,000 to 300,000 clones appear in this sample, 82% of them only once. 5.4% of the sample is taken by the ten largest. The specimen sequenced was PBMCs. These TCRs come from a woman in her thirties or forties in good health and CMV-seropositive.

The CDR3 DNA reads TGTGCTAGCTTGGCCGGGACAGGGATTAATTCACCCCTCCACTTT. Translation: CASLAGTGINSPLHF. The chain has TRBV28 and TRBJ1-6; 9 nucleotides match TRBD1. Germline CDR1 reads MDHEN; CDR2 reads SYDVKM. The CDR3 runs 15 residues.

The V call is TRBV9, the J call TRBJ1-3; TRBD1 aligns across 9 bases. V shed 7 bases, J shed 0 bases, and the junction held 14 bases outside the gene matches. Germline CDR1 and CDR2: SGDLS and YYNGEE. This CDR3 contains 18 residues. CDR3 loop: CASAHPPGQGLSGNTIYF. For the CDR3, the DNA is TGTGCCAGCGCTCATCCGCCGGGACAGGGCCTCTCTGGAAACACCATATATTTT.

The V call is TRBV29-1, the J call TRBJ1-1, with D possibly TRBD1 on 5 matching bases. The germline gives CDR1 SQVTM, CDR2 ANQGSEA. This CDR3 region has 16 residues. V was cut by 5 bases and J by 3 bases, with 22 bases left in between. The CDR3 spells CSVQSPGLRGDTEAFF. For the CDR3, the DNA is TGCAGCGTTCAAAGCCCGGGCCTTCGGGGGGACACTGAAGCTTTCTTT.

This clone was counted only a few times. This chain joins TRBV29-1 and TRBJ1-1; D is uncertain. V was clipped by 3 bases and J by 0 bases, with 8 bases between them. This CDR3 has 13 amino acids. CDR1 is SQVTM, CDR2 ANQGSEA, per germline. CDR3 protein: CSVEAAMNTEAFF. For the CDR3, the DNA is TGCAGCGTTGAGGCGGCTATGAACACTGAAGCTTTCTTT.

V is TRBV5-1 and J is TRBJ1-2; 9 bases are shared with TRBD1. V gave up 5 bases and J gave up 6 bases; unmatched junction bases: 17. The length of the CDR3 is 17 residues. CDR1 and CDR2 from the germline V gene are SGHRS and YFSETQ. The CDR3 bases are TGCGCCAGCAGTCCCGGGACAGGGTTTGGACTCGTCCATGGCTACACCTTC. It yields the protein CASSPGTGFGLVHGYTF.

This chain joins TRBV7-2 and TRBJ2-1, with no clear D. Germline values: CDR1 SGHTA, CDR2 FQGNSA. V lost 5 bases and J 10 bases, leaving 12 bases between the germline ends. There are 12 residues in the CDR3. CDR3 residues: CASSMLFREQFF. The CDR3 nucleotides are TGTGCCAGCAGCATGCTGTTTCGGGAGCAGTTCTTC.

This sequence joins TRBV25-1 and TRBJ1-1, with 7 nucleotides matching TRBD1. The CDR3 totals 18 residues. Germline trimming cut 1 base from V and 7 bases from J; bases unmatched to any gene: 18. Germline CDR1 and CDR2: MGHDK and SYGVNS. As DNA, the CDR3 is TGTGCCAGCAGTGAATTGGTTTCGTCTCCGACAGGGCAGGATGAAGCTTTCTTT. It encodes CASSELVSSPTGQDEAFF.

This clone was observed a single time. The chain couples TRBV11-2 to TRBJ2-7, with D possibly matching TRBD2 (6 bases). The V gene lost 3 bases and the J gene lost 2 bases, with 8 bases spanning the gap. Germline V lookup: CDR1 SGHAT, CDR2 FQNNGV. The CDR3 has 13 residues. In DNA form, the CDR3 reads TGTGCCAGCAGCTTCGGGGGTACCTACGAGCAGTACTTC. Translation: CASSFGGTYEQYF.

The chain recombines TRBV6-6 with TRBJ1-1, with 7 bases that match TRBD1. The CDR3 sequence is 15 residues long. CDR1 and CDR2 (germline): MNHNY, SVGAGI (reference sequence). V was pared by 4 bases and J by 4 bases, with 9 bases of the junction left unmatched. CDR3 coding DNA: TGTGCCAGCAGTTCCAATACAGGGGTACGCACTGAAGCTTTCTTT. Its protein product is CASSSNTGVRTEAFF.

CDR3 in DNA: TGTGCCTGGAGTGTACAGCAGGTGGATTTCTTT. Protein: CAWSVQQVDFF. The chain is built from TRBV30 and TRBJ1-1; D call uncertain. CDR1 and CDR2 (germline): GTSNPN, SVGIG (reference sequence). The CDR3 runs 11 residues. The V and J ends lost 0 bases and 13 bases respectively, with 12 bases between them.

This chain joins TRBV5-8 and TRBJ2-5, with 7 bases identical to TRBD2. Unmatched junction bases numbered 16, after V lost 0 bases and J lost 2 bases. This CDR3 contains 19 residues. CDR1 and CDR2 from the germline V gene are SGHTS and YDEGEE. In nucleotides, the CDR3 is TGTGCCAGCAGCTTGGTACGGTGGGCTGGACTAGACACACAAGAGACCCAGTACTTC. This encodes CASSLVRWAGLDTQETQYF.

This rearrangement joins TRBV4-1 to TRBJ2-3; 7 bases line up with TRBD2. The J segment lost 5 bases and the V segment lost 1 base, leaving 9 bases of the junction unmatched. The CDR3 totals 16 residues. Per the germline V gene, CDR1 is MGHRA and CDR2 is YSYEKL. This CDR3 reads CASSQVYGGSQDTQYF. The CDR3 DNA follows: TGCGCCAGCAGCCAAGTTTACGGCGGGAGCCAAGATACGCAGTATTTT.

V gene TRBV2 combines with J gene TRBJ2-7; D is perhaps TRBD1 (6 bases). This CDR3 region has 14 residues. Germline CDR1 SNHLY, CDR2 FYNNEI. V gave up 5 bases and J gave up 1 base, with 12 bases separating them. The CDR3 DNA reads TGTGCCAGCAGTAAAGAACAGGGTTCCTACGAGCAGTACTTC. Its translation is CASSKEQGSYEQYF.

This clone was seen only a few times. This rearrangement joins TRBV5-1 to TRBJ2-7; D remains unclear. CDR1 and CDR2 (germline): SGHRS, YFSETQ. This CDR3 is built from 13 residues. With 0 bases removed from V and 5 bases from J, the gap between germline ends came to 9 bases. The DNA for the CDR3 is TGCGCCAGCAGCTTGGCCCCCCGGGACGAGCAGTACTTC. Translating gives CASSLAPRDEQYF. The full variable domain, rest sourced from reference TRBV5-1 and TRBJ2-7, is KAGVTQTPRYLIKTRGQQVTLSCSPISGHRSVSWYQQTPGQGLQFLFEYFSETQRNKGNFPGRFSGRQFSNSRSEMNVSTLELGDSALYLCASSLAPRDEQYFGPGTRLTVT.